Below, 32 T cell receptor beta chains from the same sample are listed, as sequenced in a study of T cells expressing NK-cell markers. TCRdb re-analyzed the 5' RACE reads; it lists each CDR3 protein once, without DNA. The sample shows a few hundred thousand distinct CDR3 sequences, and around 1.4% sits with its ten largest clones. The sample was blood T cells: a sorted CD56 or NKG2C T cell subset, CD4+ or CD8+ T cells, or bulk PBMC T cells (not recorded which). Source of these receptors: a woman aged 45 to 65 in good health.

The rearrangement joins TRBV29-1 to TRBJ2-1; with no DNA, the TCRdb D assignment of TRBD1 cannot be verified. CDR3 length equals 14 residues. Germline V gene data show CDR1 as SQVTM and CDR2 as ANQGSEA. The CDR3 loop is CSGDTGGASGEQFF.

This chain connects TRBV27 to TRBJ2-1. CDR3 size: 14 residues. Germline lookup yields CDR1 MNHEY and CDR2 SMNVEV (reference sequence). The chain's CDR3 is CASSNYGIYNEQFF.

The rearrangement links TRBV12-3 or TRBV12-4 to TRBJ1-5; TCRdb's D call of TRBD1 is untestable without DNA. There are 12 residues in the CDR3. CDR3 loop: CASYRVGQPQHF.

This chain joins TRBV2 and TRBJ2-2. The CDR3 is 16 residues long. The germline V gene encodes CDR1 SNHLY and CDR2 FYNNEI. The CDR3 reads CASSERRNSATGELFF.

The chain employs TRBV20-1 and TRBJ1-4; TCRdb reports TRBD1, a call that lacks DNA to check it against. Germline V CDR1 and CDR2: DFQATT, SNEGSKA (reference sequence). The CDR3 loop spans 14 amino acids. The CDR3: CSASFGDRGGKLFF.

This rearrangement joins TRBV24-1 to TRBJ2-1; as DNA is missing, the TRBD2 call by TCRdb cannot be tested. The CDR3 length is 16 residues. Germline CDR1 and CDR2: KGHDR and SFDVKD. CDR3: CATSDFAGIGDNEQFF.

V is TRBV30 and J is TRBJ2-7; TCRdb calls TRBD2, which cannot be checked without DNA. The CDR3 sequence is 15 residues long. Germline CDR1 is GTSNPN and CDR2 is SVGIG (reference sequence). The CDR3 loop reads CAWSSLAGGRYEQYF.

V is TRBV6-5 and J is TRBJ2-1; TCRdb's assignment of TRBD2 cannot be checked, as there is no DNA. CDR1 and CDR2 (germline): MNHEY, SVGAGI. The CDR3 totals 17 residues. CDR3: CASSRLAGDLGYNEQFF.

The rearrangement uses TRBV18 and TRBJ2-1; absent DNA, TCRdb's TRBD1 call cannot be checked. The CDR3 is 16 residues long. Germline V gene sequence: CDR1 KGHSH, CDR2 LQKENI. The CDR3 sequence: CASSPETGETKDEQFF.

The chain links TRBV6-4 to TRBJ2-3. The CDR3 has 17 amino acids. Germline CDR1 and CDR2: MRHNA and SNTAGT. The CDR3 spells CASSSTGGSFSTDTQYF.

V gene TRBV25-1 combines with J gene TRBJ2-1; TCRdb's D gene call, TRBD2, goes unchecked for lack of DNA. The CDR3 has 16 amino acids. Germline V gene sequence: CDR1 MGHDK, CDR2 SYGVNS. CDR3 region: CASSSWTSGSFDEQFF.

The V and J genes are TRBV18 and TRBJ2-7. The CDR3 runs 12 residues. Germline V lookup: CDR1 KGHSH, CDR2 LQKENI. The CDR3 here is CASSGISYEQYF. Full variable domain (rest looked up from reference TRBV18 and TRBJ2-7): NAGVMQNPRHLVRRRGQEARLRCSPMKGHSHVYWYRQLPEEGLKFMVYLQKENIIDESGMPKERFSAEFPKEGPSILRIQQVVRGDSAAYFCASSGISYEQYFGPGTRLTVT.

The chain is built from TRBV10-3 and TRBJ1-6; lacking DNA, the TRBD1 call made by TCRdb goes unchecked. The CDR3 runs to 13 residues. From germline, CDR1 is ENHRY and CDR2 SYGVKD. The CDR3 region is CAVRPGHDSPLHF.

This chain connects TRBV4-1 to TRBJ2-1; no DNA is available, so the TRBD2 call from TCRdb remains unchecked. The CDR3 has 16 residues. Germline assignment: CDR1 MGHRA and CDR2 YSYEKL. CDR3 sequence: CASSQVGQAGYNEQFF.

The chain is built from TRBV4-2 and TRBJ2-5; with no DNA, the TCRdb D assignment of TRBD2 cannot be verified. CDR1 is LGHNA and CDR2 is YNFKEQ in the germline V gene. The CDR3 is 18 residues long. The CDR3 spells CASSLRGGLAGSQETQYF.

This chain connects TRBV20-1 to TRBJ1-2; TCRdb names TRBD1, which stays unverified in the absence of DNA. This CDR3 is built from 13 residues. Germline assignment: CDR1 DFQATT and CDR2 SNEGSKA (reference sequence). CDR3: CSALRDRDYGYTF.

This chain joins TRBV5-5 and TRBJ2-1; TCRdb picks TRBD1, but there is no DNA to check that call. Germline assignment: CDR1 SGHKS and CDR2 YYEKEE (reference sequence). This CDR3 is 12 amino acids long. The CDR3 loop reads CASSLVTGDAFF.

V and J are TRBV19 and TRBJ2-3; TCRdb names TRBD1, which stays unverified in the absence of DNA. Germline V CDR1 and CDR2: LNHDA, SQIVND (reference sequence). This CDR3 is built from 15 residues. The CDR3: CASSIWGSSTDTQYF.

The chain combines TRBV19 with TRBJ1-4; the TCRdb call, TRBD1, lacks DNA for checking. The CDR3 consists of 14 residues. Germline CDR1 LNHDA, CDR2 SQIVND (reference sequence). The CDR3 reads CASRLPGQLEKLFF.

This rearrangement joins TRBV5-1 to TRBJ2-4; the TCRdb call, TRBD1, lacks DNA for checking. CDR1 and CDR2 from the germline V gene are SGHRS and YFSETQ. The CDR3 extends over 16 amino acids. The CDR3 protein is CATIRDRGFVKNIQYF. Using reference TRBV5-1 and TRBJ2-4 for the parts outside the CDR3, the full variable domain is KAGVTQTPRYLIKTRGQQVTLSCSPISGHRSVSWYQQTPGQGLQFLFEYFSETQRNKGNFPGRFSGRQFSNSRSEMNVSTLELGDSALYLCATIRDRGFVKNIQYFGAGTRLSVL.

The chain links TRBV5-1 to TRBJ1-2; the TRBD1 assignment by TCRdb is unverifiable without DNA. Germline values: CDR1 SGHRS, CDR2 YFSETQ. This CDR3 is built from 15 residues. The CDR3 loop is CASSLGSHDSYGYTF.

The CDR3 region is CAIRGSGTEAFF. The chain links TRBV10-3 to TRBJ1-1. There are 12 residues in the CDR3. CDR1 is ENHRY, CDR2 SYGVKD, per germline.

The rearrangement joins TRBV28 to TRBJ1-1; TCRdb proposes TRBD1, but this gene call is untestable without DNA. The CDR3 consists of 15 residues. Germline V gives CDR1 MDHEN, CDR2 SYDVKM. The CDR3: CASKQDRGLNTEAFF.

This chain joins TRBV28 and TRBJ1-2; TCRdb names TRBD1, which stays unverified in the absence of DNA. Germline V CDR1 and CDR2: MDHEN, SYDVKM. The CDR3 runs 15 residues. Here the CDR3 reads CASSPTGGSAYGYTF.

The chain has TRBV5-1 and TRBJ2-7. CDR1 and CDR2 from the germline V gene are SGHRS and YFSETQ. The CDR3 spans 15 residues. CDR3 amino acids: CASSLVPAGVYEQYF. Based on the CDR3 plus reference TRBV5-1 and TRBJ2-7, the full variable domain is KAGVTQTPRYLIKTRGQQVTLSCSPISGHRSVSWYQQTPGQGLQFLFEYFSETQRNKGNFPGRFSGRQFSNSRSEMNVSTLELGDSALYLCASSLVPAGVYEQYFGPGTRLTVT.

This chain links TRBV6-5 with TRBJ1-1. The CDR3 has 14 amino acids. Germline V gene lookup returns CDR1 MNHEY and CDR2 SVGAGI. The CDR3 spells CASSLGPSNTEAFF.

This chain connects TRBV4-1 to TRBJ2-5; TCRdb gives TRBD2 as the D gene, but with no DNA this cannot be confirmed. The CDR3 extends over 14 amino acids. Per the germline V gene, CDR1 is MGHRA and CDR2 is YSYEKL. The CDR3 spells CASSRIAGVETQYF.

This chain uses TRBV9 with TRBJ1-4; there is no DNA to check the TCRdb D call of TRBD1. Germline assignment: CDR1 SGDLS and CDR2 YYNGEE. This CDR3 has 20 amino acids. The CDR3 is CASSAGLLSGDNGEKEKLFF.

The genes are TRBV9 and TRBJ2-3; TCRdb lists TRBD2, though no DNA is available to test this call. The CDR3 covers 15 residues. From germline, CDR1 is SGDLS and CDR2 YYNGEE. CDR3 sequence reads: CASSTRLAGSDTQYF.

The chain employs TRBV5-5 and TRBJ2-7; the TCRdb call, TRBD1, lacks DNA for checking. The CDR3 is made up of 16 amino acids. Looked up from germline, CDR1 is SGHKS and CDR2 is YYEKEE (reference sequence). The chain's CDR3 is CASRLPGADSSYEQYF.

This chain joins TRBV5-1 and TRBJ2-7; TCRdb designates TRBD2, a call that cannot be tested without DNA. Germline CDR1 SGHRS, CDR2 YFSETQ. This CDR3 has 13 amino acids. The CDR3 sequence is CASSFGLGQEQYF.

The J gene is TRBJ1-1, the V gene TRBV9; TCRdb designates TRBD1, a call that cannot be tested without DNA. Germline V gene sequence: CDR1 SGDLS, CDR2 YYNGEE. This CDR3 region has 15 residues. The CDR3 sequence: CASSPQGRGQVAAFF.